These T cell receptor beta chains were read from a single sample in a study of cytomegalovirus exposure and HLA in healthy donors. TCRdb's copy holds only in-frame clones and misses some; the assay was immunoSEQ multiplex PCR. Found here are approximately 77,000 clones, roughly 80% of them singletons; the top ten hold 4.5%. Sequencing was carried out using PBMCs. The receptor source for this set is a man aged 35-49 years in good health and CMV-seronegative. The CDR3 runs from the conserved cysteine through the conserved F or W. Fields, in order: J gene, V gene, clone size, CDR3 length, D gene, CDR3 protein, CDR3 DNA. A D gene is named only where the DNA matches it firmly. Size values are once, few and many counts, or a class for expanded clones, and some rows have none.

TRBJ1-1,TRBV29-1,-,14,TRBD1,CSVDPHRGPAEAFF,TGCAGCGTTGATCCCCACAGGGGGCCCGCTGAAGCTTTCTTT
TRBJ2-2,TRBV6-6,-,14,TRBD2,CATSGLSGTGELFF,TGTGCCACATCGGGACTATCGGGGACCGGGGAGCTGTTTTTT
TRBJ1-1,TRBV13,-,15,-,CASSPKGGIITEAFF,TGTGCCAGCAGCCCAAAAGGGGGTATTATCACTGAAGCTTTCTTT
TRBJ2-7,TRBV11-2,-,15,TRBD2,CASSLGSGRAGEQYF,TGTGCCAGCAGCTTAGGTAGCGGGAGGGCAGGGGAGCAGTACTTC
TRBJ2-7,TRBV6-1,-,11,-,CASSVFYEQYF,TGTGCCAGCAGCGTCTTCTACGAGCAGTACTTC
TRBJ2-3,TRBV11-2,once,15,TRBD2,CASSSGTSEADTQYF,TGTGCCAGCAGCTCCGGGACTAGCGAAGCAGATACGCAGTATTTT
TRBJ1-2,TRBV6-6,-,16,TRBD1,CASRGTTVQGARGYTF,TGTGCCAGCAGAGGGACTACCGTACAGGGGGCGCGTGGCTACACCTTC
TRBJ2-7,TRBV19,-,15,TRBD1,CASSITGQGYYEQYF,TGTGCCAGTAGTATTACCGGACAGGGATACTACGAGCAGTACTTC
TRBJ1-1,TRBV29-1,medium-sized,11,-,CSVTLNTEAFF,TGCAGCGTTACTCTGAACACTGAAGCTTTCTTT
TRBJ2-1,TRBV15,-,15,TRBD2,CATSTAGLVNNEQFF,TGTGCCACCAGCACAGCTGGACTAGTGAACAATGAGCAGTTCTTC
TRBJ1-1,TRBV5-4,-,14,-,CASRREGLNTEAFF,TGTGCCAGCCGCCGGGAGGGCCTGAACACTGAAGCTTTCTTT
TRBJ2-4,TRBV28,few,15,TRBD2,CASSLGTSGENIQYF,TGTGCCAGCAGTTTGGGGACTAGCGGAGAAAACATTCAGTACTTC
TRBJ1-1,TRBV6-5,-,13,TRBD1,CASSYATGLVAFF,TGTGCCAGCAGTTACGCGACAGGGTTGGTCGCTTTCTTT
TRBJ2-2,TRBV19,-,15,-,CASSMTGLNTGELFF,TGTGCCAGTAGTATGACAGGTCTAAACACCGGGGAGCTGTTTTTT